The rows below give T cell receptor beta chains drawn from one sample of a study of T-cell memory formation after mild COVID-19. TCRdb itself ran the 5' RACE reads through MiXCR, one entry per CDR3 protein. The profile covers about 350,000 distinct CDR3 sequences, with 12% to 15% appearing a single time and around a fifth taken by the ten largest. The sample taken for sequencing was PBMCs or a T cell subset sorted from them (not recorded which). These TCRs come from a man aged 18 to 35 who had mild COVID-19 (a few samples of this study predate the infection). Cell type and time point are not known. Each CDR3 is given with its conserved first and last residue. The order of the fields is D gene, V gene, J gene, clone size, CDR3 protein, CDR3 DNA. A D gene is named only where the DNA matches it firmly. A clone size is listed for some rows: how often the clone was seen (once, few, many), or a class if it is expanded.

NA	TRBV9	TRBJ2-1	few	CASSVADLNEQFF	TGTGCCAGCAGCGTAGCGGATCTCAATGAGCAGTTCTTC
NA	TRBV6-6	TRBJ2-3	few	CASSGGRLTDTQYF	TGTGCCAGCAGTGGCGGCCGACTCACAGATACGCAGTATTTT
TRBD1	TRBV27	TRBJ1-5	few	CASSLYPGGGQPQHF	TGTGCCAGCAGTCTCTACCCAGGGGGAGGTCAGCCCCAGCATTTT
TRBD2	TRBV3-1	TRBJ2-3	many	CASSQLERDRTDTQYF	TGTGCCAGCAGCCAACTAGAGCGGGACCGCACAGATACGCAGTATTTT
TRBD2	TRBV5-1	TRBJ2-1	NA	CASSLVTSGAANEQFF	TGCGCCAGCAGCTTGGTGACTAGCGGGGCCGCTAATGAGCAGTTCTTC
NA	TRBV5-1	TRBJ1-6	NA	CASSLVGNNSPLHF	TGCGCCAGCAGCTTGGTGGGGAACAATTCACCCCTCCACTTT
NA	TRBV20-1	TRBJ2-3	NA	CSARTSLVGGSDTQYF	TGCAGTGCTAGAACCTCACTAGTGGGGGGTTCAGATACGCAGTATTTT
NA	TRBV10-3	TRBJ2-2	few	CATWRGHTNTGELFF	TGTGCCACATGGCGGGGGCATACGAACACCGGGGAGCTGTTTTTT
TRBD1	TRBV3-1	TRBJ1-6	NA	CASSQQGAYNSPLHF	TGTGCCAGCAGCCAACAGGGGGCATATAATTCACCCCTCCACTTT
TRBD1	TRBV9	TRBJ1-1	NA	CASSVGPQGYEAFF	TGTGCCAGCAGCGTAGGGCCACAGGGGTACGAAGCTTTCTTT
NA	TRBV29-1	TRBJ2-3	NA	CSVTGAPSTDTQYF	TGCAGCGTTACGGGTGCCCCTAGCACAGATACGCAGTATTTT
NA	TRBV6-5	TRBJ1-1	NA	CASKKLDRNTEAFF	TGTGCCAGCAAGAAACTGGACAGGAACACTGAAGCTTTCTTT
NA	TRBV28	TRBJ1-2	few	CASSSRRGRVYGYTF	TGTGCCAGCAGTTCCCGGAGAGGGCGAGTGTATGGCTACACCTTC
TRBD2	TRBV7-2	TRBJ2-3	many	CASSPPLWTSVGTDTQYF	TGTGCCAGCAGCCCCCCATTGTGGACTAGCGTTGGAACAGATACGCAGTATTTT
TRBD1	TRBV12-5	TRBJ1-1	few	CASGFTGTEKNTEAFF	TGTGCTAGTGGTTTCACCGGGACAGAAAAGAACACTGAAGCTTTCTTT